This TCR beta chain came from a study of T cells in Graves' hyperthyroidism and ophthalmopathy. Findings and limits, study-wide: Before onset, by a median of 6.5 months, the model predicted ophthalmopathy.

Germline V gene sequence: CDR1 SGDLS, CDR2 YYNGEE. V was clipped by 0 bases and J by 3 bases, with 22 bases between them. The CDR3 extends over 18 amino acids. Only a few counts were recorded for this clonotype. Its specificity is unknown. Diagnostic assessment was based on clinical symptoms, serum thyroxine and TRAb, thyroid ultrasound and orbital computed tomography. Isolation of PBMCs was performed on 9.5 to 10 ml fresh peripheral blood. The investigators amplified TCR beta CDR3 regions from RNA transcripts. HTBI primers were employed in a first-round RT-PCR of the TCR CDR3. In TCRdb, the multiplex PCR reads were re-called with MiXCR into one record per CDR3 protein. Found here are fewer than 750,000 distinct CDR3 sequences, roughly 15% of them singletons; the top ten hold around 4.5%.

The sequenced sample was blood. The clonotype comes from a middle-aged woman with Graves' ophthalmopathy. This chain links TRBV9 with TRBJ2-7; D unclear. The DNA of the CDR3 is TGTGCCAGCAGCGTAGCTACTCCGAACTTCTTGGTCTTCTACGAGCAGTACTTC. Translating it yields CASSVATPNFLVFYEQYF.